Each of the 2 T cell receptor beta chains below was sequenced from the same sample in a study of blood T cell repertoires in COVID-19. Using immunoSEQ multiplex PCR, the repertoire was profiled, and TCRdb retains in-frame clones only, with some absent. Here the sample spans tens of thousands of clones, about 83% being singletons. Specimen: peripheral blood. The receptors derive from a man aged 50 to 60 with active COVID-19.

This clone was recorded only once. The rearrangement links TRBV11-2 to TRBJ2-4, with 7 bases identical to TRBD1. The junction had 1 base not matched to a gene; V was cut back by 5 bases and J by 6 bases. Germline V gene data show CDR1 as SGHAT and CDR2 as FQNNGV. This CDR3 is 12 amino acids long. In DNA, the CDR3 is TGTGCCAGCAGCCGGGACAGAAACATTCAGTACTTC. Its protein product is CASSRDRNIQYF. Full variable domain (outside the CDR3, taken from reference TRBV11-2 and TRBJ2-4): EAGVAQSPRYKIIEKRQSVAFWCNPISGHATLYWYQQILGQGPKLLIQFQNNGVVDDSQLPKDRFSAERLKGVDSTLKIQPAKLEDSAVYLCASSRDRNIQYFGAGTRLSVL.

The chain joins TRBV27 to TRBJ1-5, with D perhaps TRBD1 (6 bases). Trimming stripped 6 bases from V and 2 bases from J, with 20 bases between. CDR1 and CDR2 from the germline V gene are MNHEY and SMNVEV (reference sequence). CDR3 length: 17 residues. The CDR3 DNA reads as TGTGCCAGCAGCCTGAATTGGGGGGGCTTGGGCAATCAGCCCCAGCATTTT. This encodes CASSLNWGGLGNQPQHF.